The 23 T cell receptor beta chains below all came from one sample that was sequenced in a study of T cells in Graves' hyperthyroidism and ophthalmopathy. Regions amplified from RNA transcripts were the TCR beta CDR3 regions. First-round RT-PCR of the TCR CDR3 relied on the HTBI primer set. TCRdb recomputed calls from the multiplex PCR reads with MiXCR, one row per CDR3 protein. Of approximately 600,000 distinct CDR3 sequences listed, about 17% are singletons. The specimen was blood. These receptors came from a woman under 40 with Graves' hyperthyroidism.

This clonotype was detected only a few times. The V call is TRBV5-1, the J call TRBJ2-3, with TRBD1 matching over 9 bases. Trimming removed 1 base from V and 6 bases from J; junction bases left unmatched: 3. The CDR3 totals 14 residues. Germline loops: CDR1 SGHRS, CDR2 YFSETQ. The CDR3 DNA sequence: TGCGCCAGCAGCTTGTGGACAGGGGAGGATACGCAGTATTTT. It is translated as CASSLWTGEDTQYF.

This clonotype has more than one count but fewer than ten. The rearrangement links TRBV12-3 or TRBV12-4 to TRBJ2-1, with D possibly being TRBD2 (6 bases). V was clipped by 6 bases and J by 0 bases, with 18 bases between them. CDR3 length: 17 amino acids. This CDR3 reads CASSKKFSGSSYNEQFF. CDR3 DNA: TGTGCCAGCAGCAAAAAATTTTCCGGGAGCTCCTACAATGAGCAGTTCTTC.

This clonotype was observed at least ten times. V gene TRBV28 combines with J gene TRBJ2-7; D gene uncertain. From germline, CDR1 is MDHEN and CDR2 SYDVKM. V was trimmed by 3 bases and J by 6 bases, leaving 15 bases between them. CDR3 length equals 14 residues. The CDR3 DNA sequence: TGTGCCAGCAGTTTGTTCCAGGATTCTACCGAGCAGTACTTC. It translates to CASSLFQDSTEQYF. Supplemented by reference TRBV28 and TRBJ2-7, the full variable domain reads DVKVTQSSRYLVKRTGEKVFLECVQDMDHENMFWYRQDPGLGLRLIYFSYDVKMKEKGDIPEGYSVSREKKERFSLILESASTNQTSMYLCASSLFQDSTEQYFGPGTRLTVT.

The chain couples TRBV9 to TRBJ2-1, with a tentative D call TRBD2 (6 bases). Trimming left V 4 bases short and J 5 bases short, with 10 bases between. The CDR3 is 13 amino acids. Germline CDR1 SGDLS, CDR2 YYNGEE. As DNA, the CDR3 is TGTGCCAGCAGCCGGGAGTTAAACAATGAGCAGTTCTTC. Amino acid sequence: CASSRELNNEQFF.

The V call is TRBV11-2, the J call TRBJ1-6; TRBD1 might be the D (5 bases). The CDR3 is 15 amino acids. Germline V gene data show CDR1 as SGHAT and CDR2 as FQNNGV. V lost 0 bases and J lost 6, with 9 bases in between. The CDR3 loop reads CASSLDGTGNSPLHF. The DNA for the CDR3 is TGTGCCAGCAGCTTAGACGGGACGGGTAATTCACCCCTCCACTTT.

This clonotype was seen ten or more times. The rearrangement uses TRBV4-1 and TRBJ1-2, with 8 bases fitting TRBD1. This CDR3 contains 15 residues. V gave up 5 bases and J gave up 3 bases; unmatched junction bases: 8. The germline CDR1 and CDR2 sequences are MGHRA and YSYEKL. CDR3 DNA sequence: TGCGCCAGCAGCGCACCCCAGACAGGGGACTATGGCTACACCTTC. Its translation is CASSAPQTGDYGYTF.

This clonotype was counted ten times or more. The rearrangement uses TRBV28 and TRBJ2-7, with D perhaps matching TRBD2 (6 bases). The CDR3 contains 13 residues. Trimming stripped 6 bases from V and 3 bases from J, with 12 bases between. Germline lookup yields CDR1 MDHEN and CDR2 SYDVKM. DNA of the CDR3: TGTGCCAGCAGCTGGGGACTGAACTACGAGCAGTACTTC. Its protein product is CASSWGLNYEQYF.

The gene calls are TRBV20-1 and TRBJ2-3; perhaps TRBD2 as D (5 bases). This CDR3 has 12 amino acids. Germline-derived CDR1 and CDR2 are DFQATT and SNEGSKA (reference sequence). V was pared by 4 bases and J by 11 bases, with 16 bases between. The CDR3 DNA reads as TGCAGTGCTAAGATTTCGGGGAAGGAGCAGTATTTT. Amino acid sequence: CSAKISGKEQYF.

The rearrangement uses TRBV19 and TRBJ1-5; D not certain. Germline CDR1 LNHDA, CDR2 SQIVND (reference sequence). This CDR3 contains 14 residues. V was shortened by 10 bases and J by 4 bases, with 17 bases between the two germline ends. This chain's CDR3 is CATESGQWNQPQHF. CDR3 DNA: TGTGCCACTGAATCGGGCCAGTGGAATCAGCCCCAGCATTTT.

In regard to this clonotype: Since the CDR3 does not end with the conserved phenylalanine or tryptophan, this likely comes from a read error. The limits of the CDR3 on the DNA are not certain, so only TCRdb's listed CDR3 is given. V gene TRBV11-2 combines with J gene TRBJ2-5; the table's D call, TRBD2, has no DNA check behind it. A total of 16 residues make up the CDR3, ends included. CDR1 is SGHAT, CDR2 FQNNGV, per germline. CDR3 loop: CASSPGLVSGQETEYL.

The genes are TRBV29-1 and TRBJ2-7, with D hard to call. The CDR3 runs 11 residues. V lost 2 bases to trimming and J lost 6 bases, with 8 bases between them. The germline gives CDR1 SQVTM, CDR2 ANQGSEA. CDR3 residues: CSVEMLGEQYF. CDR3 bases: TGCAGCGTTGAAATGCTAGGCGAGCAGTACTTC.

This clonotype was detected many times. The V gene is TRBV27, the J gene TRBJ1-1; perhaps TRBD1 as D (6 bases). Germline V gene lookup returns CDR1 MNHEY and CDR2 SMNVEV (reference sequence). Trimming took off 10 bases at V and 1 base at J, with 13 bases between the two ends. The CDR3 totals 13 residues. DNA for the CDR3: TGTGCCACCAGGGGACGGAGGAACACTGAAGCTTTCTTT. Translation gives CATRGRRNTEAFF.

This clonotype was observed at least ten times. This chain joins TRBV20-1 and TRBJ2-7; the D gene is possibly TRBD2 (7 bases). There are 14 residues in the CDR3. The V gene's germline CDR1 is DFQATT and CDR2 SNEGSKA (reference sequence). Trimming removed 4 bases at V and 3 bases at J, with 16 bases between. The chain's CDR3 is CSAIGGVPDYEQYF. CDR3 nucleotides: TGCAGTGCTATAGGGGGGGTCCCAGACTACGAGCAGTACTTC.

The chain combines TRBV27 with TRBJ2-1, with 10 bases aligning to TRBD2. This CDR3 region has 16 residues. CDR1 and CDR2 (germline): MNHEY, SMNVEV (reference sequence). Trimming cost V 6 bases and J 1 base; bases outside gene matches: 6. CDR3 sequence reads: CASRSAGLASYNEQFF. The CDR3 DNA sequence: TGTGCCAGCAGATCGGCGGGACTAGCGTCCTACAATGAGCAGTTCTTC.

The rearrangement uses TRBV20-1 and TRBJ2-7, with a tentative D call TRBD1 (6 bases). The CDR3 has 15 residues. Looked up from germline, CDR1 is DFQATT and CDR2 is SNEGSKA (reference sequence). V was clipped by 1 base and J by 4 bases, with 17 bases between them. For the CDR3, the DNA is TGCAGTGCTAGAGTTTCCGGGACATCAAATTACGAGCAGTACTTC. It yields the protein CSARVSGTSNYEQYF.

This clonotype was counted only a few times. The gene calls are TRBV7-9 and TRBJ2-2, with D uncertain. V was cut by 1 base and J by 8 bases, with 5 bases left in between. CDR3 length equals 12 residues. Germline-derived CDR1 and CDR2 are SEHNR and FQNEAQ (reference sequence). In DNA form, the CDR3 reads TGTGCCAGCAGCTTAGATCAGGGGGAGCTGTTTTTT. It is translated as CASSLDQGELFF.

As regards this clonotype: A much bigger clone sits one base away, suggesting this may be a read error. The chain carries TRBV7-3 and TRBJ2-3, with TRBD1 identical over 10 bases. Germline CDR1 SGHTA, CDR2 FQGTGA. V was pared by 5 bases and J by 3 bases, with 8 bases of the junction left unmatched. The CDR3 has 16 amino acids. CDR3 loop: CASSVRTGGSTDTQYF. As DNA, the CDR3 is TGTGCCAGCAGCGTAAGGACAGGGGGTTCTACAGATACGCAGTATTTT.

This clonotype has ten or more counts. This chain joins TRBV29-1 and TRBJ2-1; TRBD2 might be the D (5 bases). CDR3 length equals 12 residues. Trimming left V 5 bases short and J 14 bases short, with 19 bases between. Germline assignment: CDR1 SQVTM and CDR2 ANQGSEA. The CDR3 reads CSVPELGEEEFF. The CDR3 nucleotides read TGCAGCGTTCCCGAATTGGGAGAAGAGGAGTTCTTC.

This clonotype was picked up many times. The rearrangement uses TRBV12-3 or TRBV12-4 and TRBJ2-1; D is unclear. The CDR3 extends over 14 amino acids. The germline V and J ends were trimmed by 8 bases and 9 bases, with 20 bases remaining between them. The CDR3 DNA reads TGTGCCAGCGGGTCCCAGGTGGACCGGTTTGAGCAGTTCTTC. It yields the protein CASGSQVDRFEQFF.

This clonotype was found many times. V is TRBV5-1 and J is TRBJ2-1; 8 positions agree with TRBD1. CDR3 length equals 14 residues. Trimming took 5 bases from V and 5 from J; bases not matched to a gene: 6. Germline V gene data show CDR1 as SGHRS and CDR2 as YFSETQ. CDR3 region: CASSDPGGHNEQFF. In DNA, the CDR3 is TGCGCCAGCAGTGACCCAGGGGGCCACAATGAGCAGTTCTTC.

Only a few counts were recorded for this clonotype. V usage is TRBV5-6 and J usage is TRBJ1-5; possibly TRBD1 for D (6 bases). CDR3 size: 17 residues. Germline V gene data show CDR1 as SGHDT and CDR2 as YYEEEE. Trimming removed 1 base from V and 5 bases from J, with 19 bases in between. The CDR3 spells CASSLQGTGRGHQPQHF. The DNA for the CDR3 is TGTGCCAGCAGCTTGCAGGGTACAGGGAGGGGCCATCAGCCCCAGCATTTT.

There are many counts of this clonotype. CDR3 amino acids: CSAPGTGINYEQFF. The CDR3, as DNA: TGCAGTGCACCCGGGACAGGGATAAACTATGAGCAGTTCTTC. V is TRBV20-1 and J is TRBJ2-1; 9 bases are shared with TRBD1. The J segment lost 8 bases and the V segment lost 6 bases, leaving 11 bases of the junction unmatched. This CDR3 contains 14 residues. Looked up from germline, CDR1 is DFQATT and CDR2 is SNEGSKA (reference sequence).

This sequence joins TRBV20-1 and TRBJ1-2; D is possibly TRBD1 (5 bases). Trimming shortened V by 0 bases and J by 7 bases, and 15 bases separated the two germline ends. CDR1 is DFQATT, CDR2 SNEGSKA, per germline (reference sequence). This CDR3 comprises 14 residues. CDR3 protein: CSARDRQGLGGYTF. The CDR3 bases are TGCAGTGCTAGAGATCGTCAGGGATTAGGTGGCTACACCTTC.